The 14 T cell receptor beta chains presented below share a single source sample, sequenced in a study of blood T cell repertoires in COVID-19. Clones were read by immunoSEQ multiplex PCR, and TCRdb kept only the in-frame ones, dropping some. The profile shows 350,000 to 400,000 clones, around 87% of them singletons. The specimen was PBMCs or T cells enriched from blood (not recorded which). Receptors were obtained from a man aged 40-50 years in a cohort exposed to, infected with or recovered from COVID-19 (not recorded which).

The chain has TRBV27 and TRBJ2-7; TRBD1 might be the D (6 bases). V dropped 8 bases and J dropped 5 bases, with 16 bases sitting between them. There are 13 residues in the CDR3. In germline, CDR1 is MNHEY, CDR2 SMNVEV (reference sequence). CDR3 protein: CASGHNRENEQYF. The CDR3 DNA is TGTGCCAGCGGGCACAACAGGGAAAACGAGCAGTACTTC.

The chain joins TRBV7-9 to TRBJ2-1; D gene uncertain. The V gene lost 7 bases and the J gene lost 6 bases, with 13 bases spanning the gap. CDR3 length equals 13 residues. Germline CDR1 and CDR2: SEHNR and FQNEAQ (reference sequence). The CDR3 sequence is CASNTQRTNEQFF. The CDR3 DNA is TGTGCCAGCAATACCCAGCGTACCAATGAGCAGTTCTTC. Full variable domain (outside the CDR3, taken from reference TRBV7-9 and TRBJ2-1): DTGVSQNPRHKITKRGQNVTFRCDPISEHNRLYWYRQTLGQGPEFLTYFQNEAQLEKSRLLSDRFSAERPKGSFSTLEIQRTEQGDSAMYLCASNTQRTNEQFFGPGTRLTVL.

V is TRBV3-1 (or the pseudogene TRBV3-2) and J is TRBJ1-2; TRBD1 matches at 10 bases. This CDR3 spans 14 amino acids. Trimming took 0 bases from V and 7 from J; bases not matched to a gene: 2. CDR1 and CDR2 from the germline V gene are LGHDT and YNNKEL (reference sequence). In nucleotides, the CDR3 is TGTGCCAGCAGCCAAGAGTGGACAGGGGGTGGCTACACCTTC. Encoded protein: CASSQEWTGGGYTF.

This chain joins TRBV27 and TRBJ1-2, with TRBD1 matching over 7 bases. The germline V gene has CDR1 MNHEY and CDR2 SMNVEV (reference sequence). The CDR3 totals 13 residues. J was trimmed by 7 bases and V by 10 bases; bases with no gene match: 12. CDR3 nucleotides: TGTGCCAAAACTACAGGGGAGTACGGTGGCTACACCTTC. This codes for CAKTTGEYGGYTF.

V is TRBV5-1 and J is TRBJ2-5, with D possibly matching TRBD2 (7 bases). V dropped 4 bases and J dropped 5 bases, with 18 bases sitting between them. The length of the CDR3 is 15 residues. Germline-derived CDR1 and CDR2 are SGHRS and YFSETQ. The CDR3 bases are TGCGCCAGCAGCCTGGACTCCGGGGGGCGTGAGACCCAGTACTTC. Residues: CASSLDSGGRETQYF.

V gene TRBV3-1 (or the pseudogene TRBV3-2) combines with J gene TRBJ2-7, with 7 bases matching TRBD2. Germline V gene lookup returns CDR1 LGHDT and CDR2 YNNKEL (reference sequence). This CDR3 contains 13 residues. The V segment lost 8 bases and the J segment 5 bases; nucleotides outside the gene matches: 9. CDR3 DNA sequence: TGTGCCAGCGGGAGGGAGGGCCTAAACGAGCAGTACTTC. Its translation is CASGREGLNEQYF.

Points on this clone: The junction does not match germline at one end; this may be a read error. This chain connects TRBV7-2 to TRBJ1-5; TRBD1 might be the D (5 bases). CDR1 is SGHTA and CDR2 is FQGNSA in the germline V gene. CDR3 length: 15 residues. The CDR3 here is CASSLGPGSSQPQHF. Here the CDR3 DNA reads TGTGCCAGCAGTTTAGGGCCAGGGTCAAGTCAGCCCCAGCATTTT.

The chain employs TRBV30 and TRBJ1-5, with 8 bases fitting TRBD1. The CDR3 consists of 13 residues. Per the germline V gene, CDR1 is GTSNPN and CDR2 is SVGIG (reference sequence). V lost 5 bases and J lost 5; bases outside the gene matches: 5. The CDR3 DNA reads TGTGCCTGGGCGACAGGGGAAGATCAGCCCCAGCATTTT. This gives the protein CAWATGEDQPQHF. Together with reference TRBV30 and TRBJ1-5, the CDR3 gives the full variable domain: SQTIHQWPATLVQPVGSPLSLECTVEGTSNPNLYWYRQAAGRGLQLLFYSVGIGQISSEVPQNLSASRPQDRQFILSSKKLLLSDSGFYLCAWATGEDQPQHFGDGTRLSIL.

The sample holds one count of this clone. The J gene is TRBJ2-3, the V gene TRBV18, with 8 positions matching TRBD2. CDR1 is KGHSH and CDR2 is LQKENI in the germline V gene. Germline trimming cut 2 bases from V and 4 bases from J; bases unmatched to any gene: 5. This CDR3 spans 15 amino acids. The CDR3: CASSPSGGPPDTQYF. The CDR3 DNA sequence: TGTGCCAGCTCACCATCGGGGGGGCCCCCAGATACGCAGTATTTT.

This sequence joins TRBV6-5 and TRBJ2-4, with TRBD2 identical over 8 bases. CDR1 is MNHEY and CDR2 is SVGAGI in the germline V gene. The CDR3 spans 15 residues. V trimming: 6 bases; J trimming: 1 base; junction bases outside the gene matches: 5. The CDR3 region is CASRTAGEAKNIQYF. CDR3 coding DNA: TGTGCCAGCAGGACAGCGGGAGAGGCCAAAAACATTCAGTACTTC.

There are a few counts of this clone. The chain carries TRBV2 and TRBJ2-7, with TRBD2 matching over 11 bases. Germline-derived CDR1 and CDR2 are SNHLY and FYNNEI. The CDR3 has 15 residues. J was trimmed by 3 bases and V by 6 bases; bases with no gene match: 7. CDR3 residues: CASSLRGTSGYEQYF. DNA of the CDR3: TGTGCCAGCAGCCTAAGGGGGACTAGCGGCTACGAGCAGTACTTC.

The chain uses TRBV28 and TRBJ1-6; no firm D call. This CDR3 is 15 amino acids long. V was trimmed by 3 bases and J by 5 bases, leaving 11 bases between them. Germline lookup yields CDR1 MDHEN and CDR2 SYDVKM. The CDR3 sequence is CASSFLAVNNSPLHF. The CDR3, as DNA: TGTGCCAGCAGTTTCTTGGCCGTAAATAATTCACCCCTCCACTTT.

The chain links TRBV9 to TRBJ2-5, with D possibly matching TRBD2 (6 bases). Trimming took 4 bases from V and 5 from J, leaving 18 bases between them. The CDR3 spans 15 residues. The germline gives CDR1 SGDLS, CDR2 YYNGEE. CDR3 loop: CASSPSPRRVETQYF. CDR3 in DNA: TGTGCCAGCAGCCCTAGTCCCCGGAGGGTCGAGACCCAGTACTTC. Based on the CDR3 plus reference TRBV9 and TRBJ2-5, the full variable domain is DSGVTQTPKHLITATGQRVTLRCSPRSGDLSVYWYQQSLDQGLQFLIQYYNGEERAKGNILERFSAQQFPDLHSELNLSSLELGDSALYFCASSPSPRRVETQYFGPGTRLLVL.

The genes are TRBV7-3 and TRBJ2-3; tentative D call: TRBD2 (6 bases). The length of the CDR3 is 15 residues. Trimming pared 4 bases from V and 4 bases from J, leaving 15 bases between. Germline V gene data show CDR1 as SGHTA and CDR2 as FQGTGA. As DNA, the CDR3 is TGTGCCAGCAGCTCCCAGTCGACTAGTGCAGATACGCAGTATTTT. This sequence encodes CASSSQSTSADTQYF.